A selection of T cell receptor beta chains follows, all from one sample in a study of T cells in Graves' hyperthyroidism and ophthalmopathy. Each CDR3 protein is one row after TCRdb ran MiXCR on the multiplex PCR reads. The sample has 600,000 or so distinct CDR3 sequences; roughly 46% are singletons. Sample: peripheral blood or thyroid tissue (not recorded which). These receptors came from a young woman with Graves' hyperthyroidism. Each CDR3 is given with its conserved first and last residue. A D gene is named only where the DNA matches it firmly. A row's size may be missing; if present it is once, few, many or a size class.

J: TRBJ1-2; length: 16; D: -; size: -; V: TRBV6-1; DNA: TGTGCCAGCAGTGAGACCCTCTTTGTAGGGAAAAATGGCTACACCTTC; CDR3: CASSETLFVGKNGYTF
J: TRBJ1-1; length: 13; D: -; size: few; V: TRBV5-1; DNA: TGCGCCAGCAGTAACCTTAAGGACACTGAAGCTTTCTTT; CDR3: CASSNLKDTEAFF
J: TRBJ1-5; length: 14; D: -; size: -; V: TRBV5-6; DNA: TGTGCCAGCAGCTTGGGGTTTCTTAATCAGCCCCAGCATTTT; CDR3: CASSLGFLNQPQHF
J: TRBJ1-5; length: 14; D: -; size: -; V: TRBV2; DNA: TGTGCCACCCACGGGGGGACGAGCAATCAGCCCCAGCATTTT; CDR3: CATHGGTSNQPQHF
J: TRBJ2-7; length: 12; D: -; size: many; V: TRBV29-1; DNA: TGCAGCGTGAGGGGCCGGGGCATCGAGCAGTACTTC; CDR3: CSVRGRGIEQYF
J: TRBJ1-5; length: 16; D: -; size: -; V: TRBV7-2; DNA: TGTGCCAGCAGCCACGCTGGAGCAAGAGGAAATCAGCCCCAGCATTTT; CDR3: CASSHAGARGNQPQHF
J: TRBJ2-5; length: 13; D: -; size: -; V: TRBV20-1; DNA: TGCAGTGCTAGAAGAGGGGAGAGAAAGACCCAGTACTTC; CDR3: CSARRGERKTQYF
J: TRBJ1-2; length: 15; D: TRBD1; size: once; V: TRBV10-3; DNA: TGTGCCATCCGTGACTGGACAGGGCCAATTTATGGCTACACCTTC; CDR3: CAIRDWTGPIYGYTF
J: TRBJ1-3; length: 15; D: -; size: -; V: TRBV2; DNA: TGTGCCAGCAGTGAGAGGCTCTACTCTGGAAACACCATATATTTT; CDR3: CASSERLYSGNTIYF
J: TRBJ2-7; length: 16; D: TRBD2; size: -; V: TRBV9; DNA: TGTGCCAGCTCCCAGCGCGGGCCTAGCGGAATCTACGAGCAGTACTTC; CDR3: CASSQRGPSGIYEQYF
J: TRBJ2-6; length: 15; D: -; size: -; V: TRBV11-1; DNA: TGTGCCAGCAGCCAGCGGCAGGGTGGGGCCAACGTCCTGACTTTC; CDR3: CASSQRQGGANVLTF
J: TRBJ1-4; length: 15; D: TRBD1; size: -; V: TRBV25-1; DNA: TGTGCCAGCAGCTACGGGGACAGGGTGGAAGAAGAACTGTTTTTT; CDR3: CASSYGDRVEEELFF
J: TRBJ1-1; length: 14; D: -; size: -; V: TRBV5-6; DNA: TGCGCCAGCAGCCGGGTACTGAGGAACACTGAAGCTTTCTTT; CDR3: CASSRVLRNTEAFF
J: TRBJ1-1; length: 13; D: -; size: -; V: TRBV9; DNA: TGTGCCAGCAGCGTAGGATCCGGGGCTGAAGCTTTCTTT; CDR3: CASSVGSGAEAFF
J: TRBJ2-6; length: 16; D: -; size: many; V: TRBV29-1; DNA: TGCAGCGTTGAGGTGACAACTGTGGCTGGGGCCAACGTCCTGACTTTC; CDR3: CSVEVTTVAGANVLTF
J: TRBJ1-4; length: 13; D: -; size: -; V: TRBV7-3; DNA: TGTGCCAGCAGCCCTGACACCGGGGAAAAACTGTTTTTT; CDR3: CASSPDTGEKLFF
J: TRBJ1-2; length: 13; D: -; size: -; V: TRBV6-5; DNA: TGTGCCAGCAGTTACAGAGAAGACTATGGCTACACCTTC; CDR3: CASSYREDYGYTF
J: TRBJ2-5; length: 13; D: -; size: once; V: TRBV2; DNA: TGTGCCAGCGGGGGCGCTTCCTGGGAGACCCAGTACTTC; CDR3: CASGGASWETQYF
J: TRBJ2-7; length: 15; D: TRBD1; size: -; V: TRBV10-3; DNA: TGTGCCATCAGCGCCGAGACAGGGTTTTCGGACGAGCAGTACTTC; CDR3: CAISAETGFSDEQYF
J: TRBJ1-5; length: 14; D: -; size: many; V: TRBV7-8; DNA: TGTGCCAGCAGCTTCGGACATAGCAATCAGCCCCAGCATTTT; CDR3: CASSFGHSNQPQHF
J: TRBJ2-7; length: 13; D: -; size: -; V: TRBV7-9; DNA: TGTGCCAGCAGCCCTGACACCGGGGTCGAGCAGTACTTC; CDR3: CASSPDTGVEQYF
J: TRBJ2-5; length: 11; D: TRBD2; size: -; V: TRBV7-9; DNA: TGTGCTAGGACTAGCGGCCGGACCCAGTACTTC; CDR3: CARTSGRTQYF
J: TRBJ1-1; length: 12; D: -; size: few; V: TRBV19; DNA: TGTGCCAGTAGTATGGGTATCACTGAAGCTTTCTTT; CDR3: CASSMGITEAFF
J: TRBJ2-2; length: 13; D: -; size: many; V: TRBV7-2; DNA: TGTGCCAGCGGGGCGGACGTTCACGGGGAGCTGTTTTTT; CDR3: CASGADVHGELFF
J: TRBJ2-5; length: 10; D: -; size: -; V: TRBV25-1; DNA: TGTGCCAGCACCAAGGGGACCCAGTACTTC; CDR3: CASTKGTQYF
J: TRBJ1-6; length: 14; D: -; size: many; V: TRBV5-1; DNA: TGCGCCAGCAGCTTGACAGTCTCGGCTTCACCCCTCCACTTT; CDR3: CASSLTVSASPLHF
J: TRBJ1-2; length: 13; D: -; size: many; V: TRBV14; DNA: TGTGCCAGCAGCCAAGACAGACGGTCTGGCTACACCTTC; CDR3: CASSQDRRSGYTF
J: TRBJ2-7; length: 14; D: -; size: few; V: TRBV20-1; DNA: TGCAGTGCTTCCTCAGCGGTCCCCTCCTACGAGCAGTACTTC; CDR3: CSASSAVPSYEQYF
J: TRBJ1-3; length: 17; D: TRBD1; size: -; V: TRBV5-1; DNA: TGCGCCAGCAGCTTGGGCGACAGGGCCGGCGCCGGAAACACCATATATTTT; CDR3: CASSLGDRAGAGNTIYF
J: TRBJ1-2; length: 14; D: -; size: few; V: TRBV12-3/TRBV12-4; DNA: TGTGCCAGCAGTTTCGGCAGGGGTCTAAGCGGCTACACCTTC; CDR3: CASSFGRGLSGYTF
J: TRBJ2-7; length: 14; D: -; size: many; V: TRBV29-1; DNA: TGCAGCGTTGAGGCGGGACACGCCAACTACGAGCAGTACTTC; CDR3: CSVEAGHANYEQYF
J: TRBJ2-2; length: 14; D: -; size: few; V: TRBV7-9; DNA: TGTGCCAGCAGCGTCGACAGTTCCACCGGGGAGCTGTTTTTT; CDR3: CASSVDSSTGELFF
J: TRBJ2-7; length: 13; D: -; size: -; V: TRBV10-3; DNA: TGTGCCAGCAGTGAACAGCTCCCTGACGAGCAGTACTTC; CDR3: CASSEQLPDEQYF
J: TRBJ2-7; length: 12; D: -; size: -; V: TRBV20-1; DNA: TGCAGTGCTAGAGGACGGACCTACGAGCAGTACTTC; CDR3: CSARGRTYEQYF
J: TRBJ2-7; length: 15; D: TRBD2; size: -; V: TRBV9; DNA: TGTGCCAGCAGCGTAGGGGCGGGAGGGCCCTACGAGCAGTACTTC; CDR3: CASSVGAGGPYEQYF